The 18 T cell receptor beta chains presented below share a single source sample, sequenced in a study of T cells after somatic rescue of genetic block. Repertoires were generated with immunoSEQ multiplex PCR, while TCRdb's copy carries only in-frame clones and drops some. The sample lists 100,000 to 120,000 clones; 85% to 95% were seen once. The sequencing input was peripheral blood mononuclear cells (PBMCs). Receptors were obtained from a young woman.

The rearrangement links TRBV4-1 to TRBJ2-5; D not certain. CDR3 size: 13 residues. V shed 3 bases and J shed 4 bases, with 9 bases lying between them. Germline values: CDR1 MGHRA, CDR2 YSYEKL. In DNA form, the CDR3 reads TGCGCCAGCAGCCATCGCTTGGGAGAGACCCAGTACTTC. Translated, it gives CASSHRLGETQYF.

J is TRBJ1-4 and V is TRBV27; 8 positions agree with TRBD1. J was trimmed by 12 bases and V by 9 bases; bases with no gene match: 12. The CDR3 loop spans 13 amino acids. The germline CDR1 and CDR2 sequences are MNHEY and SMNVEV (reference sequence). The CDR3 bases are TGTGCCAGTCGGAAAGCCACAGGGGGGCAACTGTTTTTT. Residues: CASRKATGGQLFF.

V is TRBV28 and J is TRBJ1-2, with TRBD1 identical over 11 bases. The trim removed 6 bases at V and 8 bases at J, leaving 8 bases unmatched. This CDR3 contains 14 residues. The germline V gene encodes CDR1 MDHEN and CDR2 SYDVKM. Here the CDR3 reads CASRSGQGARGYTF. In DNA, the CDR3 is TGTGCCAGCAGGTCAGGACAGGGGGCGCGAGGCTACACCTTC.

The chain has TRBV6-1 and TRBJ1-2; D not resolved. The V gene lost 0 bases and the J gene lost 3 bases, with 8 bases spanning the gap. Germline values: CDR1 MNHNS, CDR2 SASEGT. The CDR3 is made up of 14 amino acids. The CDR3 spells CASSEAYRYYGYTF. The DNA for the CDR3 is TGTGCCAGCAGTGAAGCGTACAGATACTATGGCTACACCTTC.

The chain carries TRBV6-1 and TRBJ2-7, with 10 bases identical to TRBD1. V shed 4 bases, J shed 5 bases, and the junction held 8 bases outside the gene matches. Germline V lookup: CDR1 MNHNS, CDR2 SASEGT. This CDR3 comprises 15 residues. The CDR3 region is CASSAYRDRGNEQYF. CDR3 sequence (DNA): TGTGCCAGCAGTGCCTACCGGGACAGGGGAAACGAGCAGTACTTC.

This clone was seen a handful of times. The genes are TRBV5-1 and TRBJ1-6; D possibly corresponds to TRBD1 (6 bases). The length of the CDR3 is 14 residues. Trimming removed 5 bases from V and 7 bases from J, with 13 bases in between. The germline gives CDR1 SGHRS, CDR2 YFSETQ. The CDR3 reads CASRGAPENSPLHF. In nucleotides, the CDR3 is TGCGCCAGCAGGGGGGCGCCGGAAAATTCACCCCTCCACTTT. The complete variable domain, with remaining parts taken from reference TRBV5-1 and TRBJ1-6, reads KAGVTQTPRYLIKTRGQQVTLSCSPISGHRSVSWYQQTPGQGLQFLFEYFSETQRNKGNFPGRFSGRQFSNSRSEMNVSTLELGDSALYLCASRGAPENSPLHFGNGTRLTVT.

The rearrangement joins TRBV19 to TRBJ1-5; D call uncertain. This CDR3 spans 15 amino acids. V lost 7 bases and J 1 base, leaving 14 bases between the germline ends. Germline V lookup: CDR1 LNHDA, CDR2 SQIVND (reference sequence). CDR3 region: CASKPGMGSNQPQHF. CDR3 bases: TGTGCCAGTAAACCCGGCATGGGCAGCAATCAGCCCCAGCATTTT.

The rearrangement joins TRBV7-3 to TRBJ1-1, with TRBD1 matching over 8 bases. Germline CDR1 SGHTA, CDR2 FQGTGA. The CDR3 consists of 13 residues. Germline trimming cut 8 bases from V and 0 bases from J; bases unmatched to any gene: 2. CDR3 loop: CASGQGLNTEAFF. The CDR3 DNA sequence: TGTGCCAGCGGACAGGGCTTGAACACTGAAGCTTTCTTT.

The genes are TRBV5-1 and TRBJ1-1; 7 bases map to TRBD1. The V gene's germline CDR1 is SGHRS and CDR2 YFSETQ. After removal of 4 bases from V and 1 base from J, the junction contained 4 bases not matched to a gene. The CDR3 consists of 14 residues. The CDR3 is CASSLTGENTEAFF. The CDR3 region has the DNA TGCGCCAGCAGCCTAACAGGGGAGAACACTGAAGCTTTCTTT. Full variable domain (outside the CDR3, taken from reference TRBV5-1 and TRBJ1-1): KAGVTQTPRYLIKTRGQQVTLSCSPISGHRSVSWYQQTPGQGLQFLFEYFSETQRNKGNFPGRFSGRQFSNSRSEMNVSTLELGDSALYLCASSLTGENTEAFFGQGTRLTVV.

This chain connects TRBV11-1 to TRBJ1-1, with 11 bases aligning to TRBD1. Germline trimming cut 4 bases from V and 3 bases from J; bases unmatched to any gene: 7. CDR3 length: 16 amino acids. CDR1 SGHAT and CDR2 FQDESV come from the germline V gene (reference sequence). CDR3 bases: TGTGCCAGCAGCTCGGGACAGGGGGGCTCGTACACTGAAGCTTTCTTT. It codes for CASSSGQGGSYTEAFF.

The chain couples TRBV10-3 to TRBJ1-3; D gene unclear. CDR1 and CDR2 (germline): ENHRY, SYGVKD. The CDR3 covers 15 residues. V was shortened by 11 bases and J by 0 bases, with 17 bases between the two germline ends. DNA of the CDR3: TGTGCCTCGGAGGGTTCACCGAGCTCTGGAAACACCATATATTTT. It encodes CASEGSPSSGNTIYF.

The chain is built from TRBV29-1 and TRBJ2-3; D is unclear. This CDR3 has 12 residues. Germline V gives CDR1 SQVTM, CDR2 ANQGSEA. V was cut by 6 bases and J by 2 bases, with 9 bases left in between. The CDR3 nucleotides read TGCAGCGTCGCCCCCCCCACAGATACGCAGTATTTT. Its protein is CSVAPPTDTQYF.

The chain combines TRBV7-9 with TRBJ2-3; TRBD2 matches at 9 bases. Germline-derived CDR1 and CDR2 are SEHNR and FQNEAQ (reference sequence). V was clipped by 4 bases and J by 1 base; unmatched bases: 0. This CDR3 is built from 14 residues. CDR3 loop: CASSWTSGTDTQYF. CDR3 nucleotides: TGTGCCAGCAGCTGGACTAGCGGCACAGATACGCAGTATTTT.

V is TRBV10-3 and J is TRBJ2-3; 7 nucleotides align to TRBD1. Trimming at V came to 7 bases and at J to 1 base, leaving 8 bases not matched to a gene. The CDR3 sequence is 15 residues long. Germline V gene sequence: CDR1 ENHRY, CDR2 SYGVKD. CDR3 sequence: CAITPGGSGTDTQYF. The CDR3 coding sequence is TGTGCCATCACCCCAGGGGGATCGGGCACAGATACGCAGTATTTT.

The gene calls are TRBV9 and TRBJ2-5; D might be TRBD1 or TRBD2, each matching 7 bases. V lost 2 bases to trimming and J lost 4 bases, with 12 bases between them. The CDR3 is 14 amino acids. Germline CDR1 reads SGDLS; CDR2 reads YYNGEE. The CDR3 protein is CASSVQGGIETQYF. In DNA, the CDR3 is TGTGCCAGCAGCGTCCAGGGGGGGATAGAGACCCAGTACTTC.

The CDR3 DNA sequence: TGTGCCAGCTCACCATTGGAGGGTACGAGTCAGCCCCAGCATTTT. This codes for CASSPLEGTSQPQHF. This chain uses TRBV18 with TRBJ1-5; D unresolved. The V gene lost 2 bases and the J gene lost 6 bases, with 14 bases spanning the gap. CDR3 length: 15 amino acids. Germline CDR1 KGHSH, CDR2 LQKENI.

J is TRBJ1-6 and V is TRBV5-6; D is undetermined. Germline-derived CDR1 and CDR2 are SGHDT and YYEEEE. This CDR3 is built from 14 residues. Trimming cost V 5 bases and J 5 bases, with 11 bases left between them. The CDR3, as DNA: TGTGCCAGCAGGCAGACGGTGGATAATTCACCCCTCCACTTT. Amino acids: CASRQTVDNSPLHF.

The chain has TRBV5-5 and TRBJ1-5; 8 nucleotides line up with TRBD1. Germline V gene lookup returns CDR1 SGHKS and CDR2 YYEKEE (reference sequence). This CDR3 spans 15 amino acids. J lost 5 bases, V lost 4 bases, and 8 bases had no gene match. The CDR3 sequence: CASSPVTGVDQPQHF. The CDR3 nucleotides are TGTGCCAGCAGCCCCGTGACAGGGGTCGATCAGCCCCAGCATTTT.